The clone carrying this TCR beta chain came up a few times. The antigen is undetermined. The authors reverse transcribed all of the isolated RNA, so sequencing captured expressed TCRB transcripts. This table comes from immunoSEQ multiplex PCR, and its TCRdb copy is limited to in-frame clones, with some not included. The table includes 600,000 or so clones, approximately 13% detected once. The data are from a study of beta chain features in type 1 diabetes. Study-wide results and caveats: TCRB CDR3s were moderately but significantly shorter in Type 1 diabetes patients in all four CD4+ subsets.

CDR3 length equals 14 residues. CDR1 is SGDLS, CDR2 YYNGEE, per germline. Deletions cut 4 bases from V and 2 bases from J, with 12 bases between. This TCR came from a man aged 25 to 45 with type 1 diabetes. The specimen sequenced was naive CD4+ T cells from blood. The chain uses TRBV9 and TRBJ1-2, with D unclear. CDR3 nucleotide sequence: TGTGCCAGCAGCCTTACAGTTGGGAACTATGGCTACACCTTC. It is translated as CASSLTVGNYGYTF.